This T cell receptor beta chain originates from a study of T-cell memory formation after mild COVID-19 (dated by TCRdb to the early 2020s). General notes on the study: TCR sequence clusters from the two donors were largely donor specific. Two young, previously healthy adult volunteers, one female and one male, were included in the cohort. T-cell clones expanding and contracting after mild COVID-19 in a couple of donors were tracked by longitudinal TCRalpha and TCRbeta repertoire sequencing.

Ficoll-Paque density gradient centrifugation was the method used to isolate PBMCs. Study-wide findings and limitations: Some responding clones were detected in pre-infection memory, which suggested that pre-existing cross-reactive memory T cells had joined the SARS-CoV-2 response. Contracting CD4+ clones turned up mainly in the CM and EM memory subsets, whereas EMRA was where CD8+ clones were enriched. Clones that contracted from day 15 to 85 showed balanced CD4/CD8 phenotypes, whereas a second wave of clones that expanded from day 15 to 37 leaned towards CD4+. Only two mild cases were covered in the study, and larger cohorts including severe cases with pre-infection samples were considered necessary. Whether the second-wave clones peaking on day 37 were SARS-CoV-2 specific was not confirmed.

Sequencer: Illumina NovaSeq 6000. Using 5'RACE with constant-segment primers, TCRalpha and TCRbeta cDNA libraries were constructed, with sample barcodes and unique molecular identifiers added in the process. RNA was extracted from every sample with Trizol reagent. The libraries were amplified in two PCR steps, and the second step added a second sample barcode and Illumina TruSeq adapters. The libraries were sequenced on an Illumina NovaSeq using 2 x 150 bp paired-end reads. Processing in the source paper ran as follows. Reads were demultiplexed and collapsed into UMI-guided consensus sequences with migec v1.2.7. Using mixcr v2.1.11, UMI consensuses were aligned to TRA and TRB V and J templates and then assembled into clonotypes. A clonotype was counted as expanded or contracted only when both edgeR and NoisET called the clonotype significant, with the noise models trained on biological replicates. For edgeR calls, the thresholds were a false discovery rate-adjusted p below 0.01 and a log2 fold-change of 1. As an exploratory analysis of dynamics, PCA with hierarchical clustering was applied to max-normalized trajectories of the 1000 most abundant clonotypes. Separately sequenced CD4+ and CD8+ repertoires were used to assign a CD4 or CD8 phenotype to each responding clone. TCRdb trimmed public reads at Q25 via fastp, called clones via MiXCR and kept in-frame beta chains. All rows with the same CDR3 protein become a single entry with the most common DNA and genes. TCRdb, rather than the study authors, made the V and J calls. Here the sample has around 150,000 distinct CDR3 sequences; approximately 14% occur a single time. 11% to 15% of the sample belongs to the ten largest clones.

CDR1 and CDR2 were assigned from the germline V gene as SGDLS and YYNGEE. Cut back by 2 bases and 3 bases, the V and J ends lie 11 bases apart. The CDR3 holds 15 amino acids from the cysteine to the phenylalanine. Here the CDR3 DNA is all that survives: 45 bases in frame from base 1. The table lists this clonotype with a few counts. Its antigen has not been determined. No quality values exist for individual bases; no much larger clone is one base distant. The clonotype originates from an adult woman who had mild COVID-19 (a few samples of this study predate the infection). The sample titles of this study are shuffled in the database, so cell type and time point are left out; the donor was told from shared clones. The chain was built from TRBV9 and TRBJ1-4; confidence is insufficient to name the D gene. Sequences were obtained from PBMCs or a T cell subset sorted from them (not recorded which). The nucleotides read TGTGCCAGCAGCGTCGGAACGGTCTCTAATGAAAAACTGTTTTTT. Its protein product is CASSVGTVSNEKLFF.